A single sample gave rise to the 11 T cell receptor beta chains below, sequenced in a study of blood T cell repertoires in COVID-19. The repertoire was sequenced with immunoSEQ multiplex PCR; TCRdb's copy has only in-frame clones and lacks some. Among about 200,000 clones listed, around 90% were seen once. The sequencing input was peripheral blood. The receptors derive from a man aged 55 to 69 with COVID-19, enrolled during active disease.

The chain is built from TRBV18 and TRBJ2-1; 9 bases are shared with TRBD1. J gave up 1 base and V 2 bases, and 3 bases lay outside the gene matches. The CDR3 loop spans 16 amino acids. Germline V gene sequence: CDR1 KGHSH, CDR2 LQKENI. Here the CDR3 reads CASSPEGTGSYNEQFF. The CDR3, as DNA: TGTGCCAGCTCACCAGAAGGGACAGGGTCCTACAATGAGCAGTTCTTC.

This chain uses TRBV5-4 with TRBJ1-5; no reliable D call. There are 15 residues in the CDR3. The V end was cut by 0 bases, the J end by 2 bases, with 9 bases between. Germline CDR1 and CDR2: SGHNT and YYREEE (reference sequence). The CDR3 coding sequence is TGTGCCAGCAGCTTGGGTGGCAGTCGCAATCAGCCCCAGCATTTT. Residues: CASSLGGSRNQPQHF.

The chain joins TRBV7-6 to TRBJ1-1; TRBD1 is a possible D gene (6 bases). The V and J ends lost 0 bases and 4 bases respectively, with 9 bases between them. The CDR3 covers 14 residues. Germline V gene sequence: CDR1 SGHVS, CDR2 FNYEAQ. The CDR3 protein is CASSLAGAGTEAFF. The CDR3 nucleotides read TGTGCCAGCAGCTTAGCGGGGGCGGGCACTGAAGCTTTCTTT.

The rearrangement links TRBV10-3 to TRBJ1-2; 10 bases line up with TRBD1. The CDR3 spans 15 residues. V was clipped by 5 bases and J by 1 base; unmatched bases: 4. From germline, CDR1 is ENHRY and CDR2 SYGVKD. This chain's CDR3 is CAISPRDRGNYGYTF. The CDR3 nucleotides read TGTGCCATCAGTCCACGGGACAGGGGTAACTATGGCTACACCTTC.

The rearrangement joins TRBV11-1 to TRBJ2-7, with TRBD2 identical over 11 bases. CDR3 length: 15 residues. The ends lost 5 bases at V and 0 bases at J; junction bases unmatched: 3. Germline CDR1 SGHAT, CDR2 FQDESV (reference sequence). DNA for the CDR3: TGTGCCAGCAGCCTCGGGACTAGCGGCTCCTACGAGCAGTACTTC. Translated: CASSLGTSGSYEQYF. The full variable domain, in which reference TRBV11-1 and TRBJ2-7 provide the parts outside the CDR3, is EAEVAQSPRYKITEKSQAVAFWCDPISGHATLYWYRQILGQGPELLVQFQDESVVDDSQLPKDRFSAERLKGVDSTLKIQPAELGDSAMYLCASSLGTSGSYEQYFGPGTRLTVT.

Regarding this clone: Other DNA sequences in this specimen translate into the identical CDR3. The chain has TRBV27 and TRBJ2-7, with D perhaps TRBD1 (6 bases). Germline V gives CDR1 MNHEY, CDR2 SMNVEV (reference sequence). Trimming pared 0 bases from V and 0 bases from J, leaving 6 bases between. This CDR3 comprises 14 residues. The CDR3 is CASSLSTGSYEQYF. The CDR3 nucleotides are TGTGCCAGCAGTTTATCGACAGGCTCCTACGAGCAGTACTTC.

V usage is TRBV6-6 and J usage is TRBJ2-1; D gene uncertain. Trimming took off 0 bases at V and 9 bases at J, with 9 bases between the two ends. The CDR3 is 13 amino acids. CDR1 and CDR2 from the germline V gene are MNHNY and SVGAGI (reference sequence). The CDR3 DNA is TGTGCCAGCAGTTACTCGAGAGCCGGTGAGCAGTTCTTC. Its translation is CASSYSRAGEQFF.

This chain uses TRBV5-1 with TRBJ2-5, with 13 bases fitting TRBD2. This CDR3 comprises 16 residues. After removal of 4 bases from V and 2 bases from J, the junction contained 5 bases not matched to a gene. CDR1 is SGHRS, CDR2 YFSETQ, per germline. The CDR3 DNA sequence: TGCGCCAGCAGCCCGGGGACTAGCGGGGTGCAAGAGACCCAGTACTTC. As protein: CASSPGTSGVQETQYF. Full variable domain (rest looked up from reference TRBV5-1 and TRBJ2-5): KAGVTQTPRYLIKTRGQQVTLSCSPISGHRSVSWYQQTPGQGLQFLFEYFSETQRNKGNFPGRFSGRQFSNSRSEMNVSTLELGDSALYLCASSPGTSGVQETQYFGPGTRLLVL.

The V and J genes are TRBV19 and TRBJ2-7, with 8 bases lining up with TRBD1. Germline trimming cut 3 bases from V and 4 bases from J; bases unmatched to any gene: 2. This CDR3 region has 13 residues. The germline V gene has CDR1 LNHDA and CDR2 SQIVND (reference sequence). The CDR3 spells CASSMNRGYEQYF. CDR3 DNA: TGTGCCAGTAGTATGAACAGGGGGTACGAGCAGTACTTC.

Notes on this clone: This sample includes further DNA sequences coding for the same CDR3. The rearrangement links TRBV19 to TRBJ1-1; TRBD1 might be the D (5 bases). The germline V and J ends were trimmed by 3 bases and 4 bases, with 12 bases remaining between them. Germline V lookup: CDR1 LNHDA, CDR2 SQIVND (reference sequence). CDR3 length: 14 residues. In nucleotides, the CDR3 is TGTGCCAGTAGTATCCCAGGGAGGGGCACTGAAGCTTTCTTT. Translating gives CASSIPGRGTEAFF.

The rearrangement links TRBV5-1 to TRBJ2-7, with D perhaps matching TRBD1 (6 bases). The ends were cut back, 5 bases at V and 0 bases at J, with 9 bases in the middle. The CDR3 contains 13 residues. The V gene's germline CDR1 is SGHRS and CDR2 YFSETQ. As DNA, the CDR3 is TGCGCCAGCAGTTGGACAGCCTCCTACGAGCAGTACTTC. This translates into CASSWTASYEQYF.